This record covers a single T cell receptor beta chain. This record belongs to a study of T cell changes during pregnancy in multiple sclerosis. The protocol was immunoSEQ multiplex PCR, while the TCRdb copy is restricted to in-frame clones and leaves out a portion. The table lists around 75,000 clones, 70% to 90% of them singletons. The V end was cut by 1 base, the J end by 3 bases, with 6 bases between. Looked up from germline, CDR1 is SGHDN and CDR2 is FVKESK. The CDR3 length is 13 residues. The sequence was collected from a female donor in good health, enrolled as a control in a pregnancy study. The material was peripheral blood, obtained in the first trimester of pregnancy. The V call is TRBV14, the J call TRBJ1-2; D perhaps matches TRBD1 (6 bases). CDR3 nucleotide sequence: TGTGCCAGCAGCCAAGGACAGGACTATGGCTACACCTTC. It codes for CASSQGQDYGYTF.